The rows below give T cell receptor beta chains drawn from one sample of a study of PD-L1 blockade in urothelial cancer. Only in-frame clones appear in the TCRdb table, and some are missing; sequencing was by immunoSEQ multiplex PCR. This sample yields roughly 27,000 clones, of which about 90% are seen a single time; around 3.2% belongs to the top ten. The sample was PBMCs, taken around atezolizumab (anti-PD-L1) treatment. Receptors originate from a man aged 50 or older with urothelial cancer. Each CDR3 is given with its conserved first and last residue. D genes are given only for firm matches. Clone size appears in some rows only: once, few, many, or a class for an expanded clone.

NA	TRBV9	TRBJ1-4	NA	TGTGCCAGCAGCGTAGTTGCTGCGGATGAAAAACTGTTTTTT	CASSVVAADEKLFF
NA	TRBV15	TRBJ2-4	NA	TGTGCCACCAGTTCAGGGGCGGACAAAAACATTCAGTACTTC	CATSSGADKNIQYF
TRBD1	TRBV27	TRBJ2-7	few	TGTGCCAGCAGTTTACGGGCATTTAGGGACAGCGGCGAGCAGTACTTC	CASSLRAFRDSGEQYF
TRBD2	TRBV25-1	TRBJ2-5	NA	TGTGCCAGCAGTGCCGCCCTGACGGGAGGGACCCAGTACTTC	CASSAALTGGTQYF
NA	TRBV10-3	TRBJ2-1	NA	TGTGCCATCAGTGCCCGGTATGGCGAGGGAAACAATGAGCAGTTCTTC	CAISARYGEGNNEQFF
TRBD2	TRBV9	TRBJ2-1	NA	TGTGCCAGCAGCACTACTAGCGGTTTTTACAATGAGCAGTTCTTC	CASSTTSGFYNEQFF
NA	TRBV9	TRBJ2-1	NA	TGTGCCAGCAGCGTAGTTAGTAGCGGCTCCTACAATGAGCAGTTCTTC	CASSVVSSGSYNEQFF
TRBD2	TRBV4-2	TRBJ2-1	NA	TGTGCCAGCAGCCAAGACCTTAGCGGGAGGTTCAATGAGCAGTTCTTC	CASSQDLSGRFNEQFF
TRBD1	TRBV6-4	TRBJ1-1	NA	TGTGCCAGCAGGCCCGAGGGGACAGCGAACACTGAAGCTTTCTTT	CASRPEGTANTEAFF
TRBD1	TRBV13	TRBJ2-7	NA	TGTGCCAGCAGCTTAGGGGACAGGGGCTTAATAGGCGAGCAGTACTTC	CASSLGDRGLIGEQYF
TRBD1	TRBV27	TRBJ1-2	few	TGTGCCAGCAGTTCCGGGACAGGGAGACACTATGGCTACACCTTC	CASSSGTGRHYGYTF
TRBD1	TRBV13	TRBJ1-1	NA	TGTGCCAGCAGCCTGCGGACAGGGGCCTTCTTT	CASSLRTGAFF
NA	TRBV7-2	TRBJ2-5	NA	TGTGCCAGCAGAAATACCAAACAGGGATGGGGAGAGACCCAGTACTTC	CASRNTKQGWGETQYF
NA	TRBV9	TRBJ2-1	NA	TGTGCCAGCAGCGGACAGCAGCAGTTCTTC	CASSGQQQFF
NA	TRBV4-3	TRBJ2-2	NA	TGCGCCAGCAGCCAAGAATCGAGCCACCGGACCGGGGAGCTGTTTTTT	CASSQESSHRTGELFF
TRBD2	TRBV10-1	TRBJ2-3	NA	TGCGCCAGCAGTGAGGCGGGAGGAGGCACAGATACGCAGTATTTT	CASSEAGGGTDTQYF
TRBD1	TRBV30	TRBJ2-7	NA	TGTGCCTGGGGACAGGGTTCCTACGAGCAGTACTTC	CAWGQGSYEQYF
TRBD2	TRBV7-8	TRBJ2-2	NA	TGTGCCAGCAGCTACCATCCCCCTACTAGCGGGGGGGTGGCCGGGGAGCTGTTTTTT	CASSYHPPTSGGVAGELFF
TRBD1	TRBV6-4	TRBJ2-3	NA	TGTGCCAGCAGTGAAGACAGGGGTTCGGATACGCAGTATTTT	CASSEDRGSDTQYF
TRBD2	TRBV18	TRBJ2-1	NA	TGTGCCAGCTCACCTTCCACAGCGGGGGGGAACAATGAGCAGTTCTTC	CASSPSTAGGNNEQFF
TRBD1	TRBV10-2	TRBJ1-1	NA	TGCGCCAGCAGTAAGGGACAGGGGGGGACTGAAGCTTTCTTT	CASSKGQGGTEAFF
NA	TRBV25-1	TRBJ2-7	NA	TGTGCCAGCAGTCCCCAGGGGTTCTCCTACGAGCAGTACTTC	CASSPQGFSYEQYF
NA	TRBV5-1	TRBJ1-1	once	TGCGCCAGCAGCTTGGCCGGGGTCATGAACACTGAAGCTTTCTTT	CASSLAGVMNTEAFF
TRBD2	TRBV13	TRBJ2-1	medium-sized	TGTGCCAGCAGCCCTGCGCATAGCGGGGAGATATACAATGAGCAGTTCTTC	CASSPAHSGEIYNEQFF